This T cell receptor (beta chain) was recorded in a study of blood T cell repertoires in COVID-19. Overall study: Samples of COVID-19 (acute and convalescent) were obtained from the United States, Italy and Spain. Sample material is recorded as cDNA or gDNA derived from T cells, B-cell-depleted T cells, or PBMCs.

CDR3 length: 12 residues. The germline gives CDR1 LNHDA, CDR2 SQIVND (reference sequence). The V end was cut by 4 bases, the J end by 7 bases, with 5 bases between. Original processing notes: It was from reference gene primer amplification that nucleated cell counts were estimated. Sequencing used immunoSEQ multiplex PCR; TCRdb keeps in-frame clones, though not all of them. The D gene and trimming were derived from the DNA, and the V and J assignments and clone size from that table. The table shows 200,000 to 250,000 clones, with 65% to 85% occurring only once. This TCR came from a woman of 80 years or more with acute or convalescent COVID-19. V is TRBV19 and J is TRBJ1-6; no clear D. The sample comprised peripheral blood. DNA for the CDR3: TGTGCCAGTAGTACGCAGAATTCACCCCTCCACTTT. Translated: CASSTQNSPLHF.